This T cell receptor (beta chain) comes out of a study of control samples from healthy donors and cancer patients. CDR1 is LNHDA, CDR2 SQIVND, per germline (reference sequence). V dropped 2 bases and J dropped 1 base, with 15 bases sitting between them. The CDR3 is 17 residues long. Data came from immunoSEQ multiplex PCR; TCRdb stores just in-frame clones and leaves some out. The sample has some 49,000 clones; about 86% are singletons. The TCR comes from a woman in her forties or fifties with lung cancer. J is TRBJ1-5 and V is TRBV19; TRBD1 might be the D (5 bases). The specimen was PBMCs. Here the CDR3 reads CASSILQRGPSNQPQHF. Written as DNA, the CDR3 is TGTGCCAGTAGTATACTCCAGAGGGGACCCAGCAATCAGCCCCAGCATTTT.